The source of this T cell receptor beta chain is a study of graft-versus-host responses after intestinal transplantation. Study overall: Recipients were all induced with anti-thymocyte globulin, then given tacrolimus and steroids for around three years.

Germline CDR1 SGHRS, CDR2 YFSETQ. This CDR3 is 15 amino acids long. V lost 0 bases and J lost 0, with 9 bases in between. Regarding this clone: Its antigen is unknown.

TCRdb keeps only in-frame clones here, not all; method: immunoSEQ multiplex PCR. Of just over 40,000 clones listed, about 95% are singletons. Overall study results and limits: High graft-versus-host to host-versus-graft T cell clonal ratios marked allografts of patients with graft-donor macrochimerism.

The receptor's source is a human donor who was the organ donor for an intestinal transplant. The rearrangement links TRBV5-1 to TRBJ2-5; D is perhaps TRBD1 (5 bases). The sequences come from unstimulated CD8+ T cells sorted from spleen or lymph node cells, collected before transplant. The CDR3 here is CASSLGGPDQETQYF. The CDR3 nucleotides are TGCGCCAGCAGCTTGGGGGGCCCAGACCAAGAGACCCAGTACTTC.